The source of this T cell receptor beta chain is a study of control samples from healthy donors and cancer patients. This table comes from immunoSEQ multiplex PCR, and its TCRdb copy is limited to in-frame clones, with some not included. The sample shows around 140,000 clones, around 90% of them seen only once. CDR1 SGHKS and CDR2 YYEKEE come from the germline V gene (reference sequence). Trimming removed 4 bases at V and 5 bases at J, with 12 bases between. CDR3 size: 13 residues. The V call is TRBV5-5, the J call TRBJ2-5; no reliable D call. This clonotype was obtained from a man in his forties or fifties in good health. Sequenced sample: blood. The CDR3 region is CASSPAKEETQYF. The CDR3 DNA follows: TGTGCCAGCAGCCCTGCAAAGGAGGAGACCCAGTACTTC. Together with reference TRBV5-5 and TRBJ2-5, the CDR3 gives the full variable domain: DAGVTQSPTHLIKTRGQQVTLRCSPISGHKSVSWYQQVLGQGPQFIFQYYEKEERGRGNFPDRFSARQFPNYSSELNVNALLLGDSALYLCASSPAKEETQYFGPGTRLLVL.